What follows is one TCR beta chain and its context. Its antigen remains unknown. Mouse gene names apply. The missing CDR3 end, 1 residue past where the read stops, is filled in from the germline J gene. The CDR3 sequence is 16 residues long. V shed 0 bases, J shed 6 bases, and the junction held 4 bases outside the gene matches. CDR1 and CDR2 (germline): NNHNN, SYGAGS (reference sequence). This specimen comes from a study of tissue T cells after allogeneic stem cell transplantation. Findings and caveats of the study: Only a limited share of tissue TCRs appeared in blood or spleen. Motif-based clustering found tissue-specific repertoire signatures shared across patients, though few clones were shared. Anatomically similar tissues had similar TCR repertoires within each patient.

The assay was immunoSEQ multiplex PCR, and TCRdb's table has in-frame clones only and misses some. The table records fewer than 20,000 clones, under 80% of them present only once. The V and J genes are TRBV13-2 and TRBJ2-1; 12 nucleotides align to TRBD2. The TCR originated in a female BALB/c mouse in good health. Strain MHC haplotype: H2-d. The material sequenced was spleen. The CDR3 DNA, read in part, is TGTGCCAGCGGTGATGGACTGGGGGGGCGCGGTGCTGAGCAGTTC. Protein: CASGDGLGGRGAEQF. The whole CDR3 sequence is CASGDGLGGRGAEQFF.